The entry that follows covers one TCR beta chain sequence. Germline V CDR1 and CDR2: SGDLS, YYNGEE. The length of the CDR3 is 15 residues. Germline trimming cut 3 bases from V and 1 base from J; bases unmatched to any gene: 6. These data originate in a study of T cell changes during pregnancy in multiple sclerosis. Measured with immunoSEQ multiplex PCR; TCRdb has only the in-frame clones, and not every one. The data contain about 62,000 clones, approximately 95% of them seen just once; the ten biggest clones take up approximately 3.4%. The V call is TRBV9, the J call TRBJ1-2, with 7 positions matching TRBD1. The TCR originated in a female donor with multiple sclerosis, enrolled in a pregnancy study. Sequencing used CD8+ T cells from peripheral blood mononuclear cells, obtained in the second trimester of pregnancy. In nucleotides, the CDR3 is TGTGCCAGCAGCGCCTCCGGGACAGTTAACTATGGCTACACCTTC. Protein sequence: CASSASGTVNYGYTF.